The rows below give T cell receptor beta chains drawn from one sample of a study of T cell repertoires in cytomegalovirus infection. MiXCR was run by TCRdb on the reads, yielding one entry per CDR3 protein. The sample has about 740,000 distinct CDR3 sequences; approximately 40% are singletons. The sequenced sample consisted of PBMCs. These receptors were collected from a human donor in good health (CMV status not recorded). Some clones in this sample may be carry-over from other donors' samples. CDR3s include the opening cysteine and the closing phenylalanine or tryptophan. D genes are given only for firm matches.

CDR3 protein: CASSEQFQGTEAFF
D gene: -
J gene: TRBJ1-1
V gene: TRBV7-2

CDR3 protein: CASRPHGGRSYEQYF
D gene: -
J gene: TRBJ2-7
V gene: TRBV6-1

CDR3 protein: CATQAGVNYGYTF
D gene: -
J gene: TRBJ1-2
V gene: TRBV28

CDR3 protein: CSGPQPGLGLYEQYF
D gene: TRBD2
J gene: TRBJ2-7
V gene: TRBV20-1

CDR3 protein: CASSSGQDNTGELFF
D gene: TRBD1
J gene: TRBJ2-2
V gene: TRBV28

CDR3 protein: CASSFNRFPGTAAYEQYF
D gene: -
J gene: TRBJ2-7
V gene: TRBV11-2

CDR3 protein: CASSLTGGIQPQHF
D gene: TRBD1
J gene: TRBJ1-5
V gene: TRBV6-5

CDR3 protein: CASSRDGTHYGYTF
D gene: -
J gene: TRBJ1-2
V gene: TRBV5-6

CDR3 protein: CSVPSGSQETQYF
D gene: -
J gene: TRBJ2-5
V gene: TRBV29-1

CDR3 protein: CASLPRVGPTYEQYF
D gene: -
J gene: TRBJ2-7
V gene: TRBV28

CDR3 protein: CAWSVLRGRAEAFF
D gene: -
J gene: TRBJ1-1
V gene: TRBV30

CDR3 protein: CASSSLQLRLRETQYF
D gene: -
J gene: TRBJ2-5
V gene: TRBV7-2

CDR3 protein: CASSRTNGNEQFF
D gene: -
J gene: TRBJ2-1
V gene: TRBV3-1

CDR3 protein: CASSLSGDVRNSPLHF
D gene: -
J gene: TRBJ1-6
V gene: TRBV7-2

CDR3 protein: CATSDLGGAYGYTF
D gene: -
J gene: TRBJ1-2
V gene: TRBV24-1

CDR3 protein: CATTGGTNTGELFF
D gene: -
J gene: TRBJ2-2
V gene: TRBV24-1

CDR3 protein: CASSVTPIQDSPLHF
D gene: -
J gene: TRBJ1-6
V gene: TRBV6-1

CDR3 protein: CASSDKGSGYEQYF
D gene: -
J gene: TRBJ2-7
V gene: TRBV6-1

CDR3 protein: CASRTGAESGPQHF
D gene: TRBD1
J gene: TRBJ1-5
V gene: TRBV2

CDR3 protein: CASSLVGTSSGELFF
D gene: TRBD2
J gene: TRBJ2-2
V gene: TRBV7-8

CDR3 protein: CASSRTRAYNEQFF
D gene: TRBD2
J gene: TRBJ2-1
V gene: TRBV6-5

CDR3 protein: CASSLALTGSYEQYF
D gene: -
J gene: TRBJ2-7
V gene: TRBV12-3/TRBV12-4

CDR3 protein: CASSEISGRASEQFF
D gene: TRBD2
J gene: TRBJ2-1
V gene: TRBV2

CDR3 protein: CASRRSGFYEQYF
D gene: -
J gene: TRBJ2-7
V gene: TRBV28

CDR3 protein: CASSVNGGNTIYF
D gene: -
J gene: TRBJ1-3
V gene: TRBV9

CDR3 protein: CASSRRGQEPYGYTF
D gene: TRBD1
J gene: TRBJ1-2
V gene: TRBV27

CDR3 protein: CASGIGSRANVLTF
D gene: -
J gene: TRBJ2-6
V gene: TRBV12-3/TRBV12-4

CDR3 protein: CSARVTSGRWEQYF
D gene: TRBD2
J gene: TRBJ2-7
V gene: TRBV20-1

CDR3 protein: CASSSSPGGGQETQYF
D gene: TRBD2
J gene: TRBJ2-5
V gene: TRBV7-2

CDR3 protein: CSARDVGQGYNEQFF
D gene: TRBD1
J gene: TRBJ2-1
V gene: TRBV20-1

CDR3 protein: CASSLGGGNGYEQYF
D gene: TRBD1
J gene: TRBJ2-7
V gene: TRBV7-6

CDR3 protein: CASSFGTGYEKLFF
D gene: TRBD1
J gene: TRBJ1-4
V gene: TRBV28

CDR3 protein: CASSSYEWAGSSSPLHF
D gene: -
J gene: TRBJ1-6
V gene: TRBV7-2

CDR3 protein: CASSRTGWEVETQYF
D gene: -
J gene: TRBJ2-5
V gene: TRBV14

CDR3 protein: CASSRTGTSGSYEQYF
D gene: TRBD2
J gene: TRBJ2-7
V gene: TRBV7-2

CDR3 protein: CAISEHLPRGLWSTDNEQFF
D gene: -
J gene: TRBJ2-1
V gene: TRBV10-3

CDR3 protein: CASRPSGGGATLGEQFF
D gene: -
J gene: TRBJ2-1
V gene: TRBV7-3

CDR3 protein: CASNHQGLPYYQYF
D gene: -
J gene: TRBJ2-7
V gene: TRBV28

CDR3 protein: CASSPGETFGKLFF
D gene: -
J gene: TRBJ1-4
V gene: TRBV28

CDR3 protein: CASSSGGALTGYTF
D gene: TRBD1
J gene: TRBJ1-2
V gene: TRBV12-3/TRBV12-4

CDR3 protein: CASSLGQLARRTGELFF
D gene: -
J gene: TRBJ2-2
V gene: TRBV7-9

CDR3 protein: CASSLVGENTIYF
D gene: -
J gene: TRBJ1-3
V gene: TRBV7-9

CDR3 protein: CASSSTGTGDNQPQHF
D gene: TRBD1
J gene: TRBJ1-5
V gene: TRBV28

CDR3 protein: CASSLEPRDGQWGQFF
D gene: -
J gene: TRBJ2-1
V gene: TRBV7-8

CDR3 protein: CAWSWGHYDYEQYF
D gene: -
J gene: TRBJ2-7
V gene: TRBV30